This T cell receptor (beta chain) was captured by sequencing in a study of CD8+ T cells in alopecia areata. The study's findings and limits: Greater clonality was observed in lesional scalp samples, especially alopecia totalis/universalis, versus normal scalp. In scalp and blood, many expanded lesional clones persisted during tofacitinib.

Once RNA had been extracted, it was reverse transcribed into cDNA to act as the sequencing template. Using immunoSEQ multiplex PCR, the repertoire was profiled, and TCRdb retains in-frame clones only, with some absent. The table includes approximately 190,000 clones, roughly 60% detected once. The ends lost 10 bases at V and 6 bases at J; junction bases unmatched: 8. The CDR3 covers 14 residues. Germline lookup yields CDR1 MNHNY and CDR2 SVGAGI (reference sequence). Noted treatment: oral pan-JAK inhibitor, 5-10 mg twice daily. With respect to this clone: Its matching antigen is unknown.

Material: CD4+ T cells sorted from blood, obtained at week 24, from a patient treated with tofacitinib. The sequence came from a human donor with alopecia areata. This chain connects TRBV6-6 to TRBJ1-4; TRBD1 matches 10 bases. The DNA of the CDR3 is TGTGCCATCGGCGGACAGGGGGGTTATGAAAAACTGTTTTTT. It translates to CAIGGQGGYEKLFF.